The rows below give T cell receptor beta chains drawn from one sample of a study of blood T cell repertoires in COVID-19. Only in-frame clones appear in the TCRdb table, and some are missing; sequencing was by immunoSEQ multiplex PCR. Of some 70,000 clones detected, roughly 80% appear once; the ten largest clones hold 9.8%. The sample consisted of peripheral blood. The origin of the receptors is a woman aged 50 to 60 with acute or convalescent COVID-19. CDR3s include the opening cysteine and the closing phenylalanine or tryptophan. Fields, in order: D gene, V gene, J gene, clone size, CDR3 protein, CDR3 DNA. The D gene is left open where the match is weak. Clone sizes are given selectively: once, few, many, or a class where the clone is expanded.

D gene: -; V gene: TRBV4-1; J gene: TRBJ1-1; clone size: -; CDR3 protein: CASSQVALPRTEPPLGAFF; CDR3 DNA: TGCGCCAGCAGCCAAGTAGCCCTTCCTAGGACAGAACCACCGTTGGGAGCTTTCTTT
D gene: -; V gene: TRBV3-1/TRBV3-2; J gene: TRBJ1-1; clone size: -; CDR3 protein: CASTLRELGTEAFF; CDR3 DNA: TGTGCCAGCACCCTGAGGGAGCTGGGCACTGAAGCTTTCTTT
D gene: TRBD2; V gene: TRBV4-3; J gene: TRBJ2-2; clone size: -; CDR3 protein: CASSQELAAPLNTGELFF; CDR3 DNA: TGCGCCAGCAGCCAAGAACTAGCGGCCCCCCTCAACACCGGGGAGCTGTTTTTT
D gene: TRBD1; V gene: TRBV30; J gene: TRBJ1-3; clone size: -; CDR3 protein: CAWRRLDRADTIYF; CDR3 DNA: TGTGCCTGGAGAAGACTGGACAGGGCGGACACCATATATTTT
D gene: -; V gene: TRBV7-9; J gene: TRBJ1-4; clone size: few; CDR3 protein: CAASWGLNEKLFF; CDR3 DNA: TGTGCCGCATCCTGGGGGCTTAATGAAAAACTGTTTTTT
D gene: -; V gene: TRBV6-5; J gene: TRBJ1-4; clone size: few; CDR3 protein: CATRISQGNEKLFF; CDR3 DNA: TGTGCCACCAGGATCAGTCAGGGGAATGAAAAACTGTTTTTT
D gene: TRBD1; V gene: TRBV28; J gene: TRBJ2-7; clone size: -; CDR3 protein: CASSGVAGTGGSYEQYF; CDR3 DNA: TGTGCCAGCAGTGGCGTCGCCGGGACAGGGGGCTCCTACGAGCAGTACTTC
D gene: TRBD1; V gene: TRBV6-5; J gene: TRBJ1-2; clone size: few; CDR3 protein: CASRADRGLYGYTF; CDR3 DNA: TGTGCCAGCAGGGCTGACAGGGGCTTATATGGCTACACCTTC
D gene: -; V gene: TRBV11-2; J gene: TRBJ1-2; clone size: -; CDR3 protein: CASSQSGRGDYGYTF; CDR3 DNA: TGTGCCAGCAGCCAGAGTGGCAGGGGTGACTATGGCTACACCTTC
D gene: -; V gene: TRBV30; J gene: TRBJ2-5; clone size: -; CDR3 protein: CAWIGGVGETQYF; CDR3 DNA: TGTGCCTGGATAGGGGGAGTAGGAGAGACCCAGTACTTC
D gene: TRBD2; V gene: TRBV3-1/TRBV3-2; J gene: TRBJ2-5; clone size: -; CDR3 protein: CASSQLLAGGETQYF; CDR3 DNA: TGTGCCAGCAGCCAACTTTTAGCGGGGGGTGAGACCCAGTACTTC
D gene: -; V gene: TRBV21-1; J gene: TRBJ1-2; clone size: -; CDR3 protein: CASKATPNRTTNFYGYTF; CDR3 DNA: TGTGCCAGCAAAGCAACCCCTAACAGGACCACGAACTTCTATGGCTACACCTTC
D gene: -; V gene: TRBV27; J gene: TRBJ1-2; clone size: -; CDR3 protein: CASSLSFMGAYGYTF; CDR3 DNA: TGTGCCAGCAGTTTATCGTTTATGGGGGCCTATGGCTACACCTTC
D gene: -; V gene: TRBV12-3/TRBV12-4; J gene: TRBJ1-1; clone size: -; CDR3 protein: CASSPLYAEAFF; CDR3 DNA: TGTGCCAGCAGTCCTCTGTATGCTGAAGCTTTCTTT
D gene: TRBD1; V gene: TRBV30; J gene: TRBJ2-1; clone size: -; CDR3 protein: CAWGQGSEQFF; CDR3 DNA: TGTGCCTGGGGACAGGGTAGTGAGCAGTTCTTC
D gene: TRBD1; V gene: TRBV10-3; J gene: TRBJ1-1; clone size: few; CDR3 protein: CAISEPQQGTRAFF; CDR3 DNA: TGTGCCATCAGTGAGCCCCAACAGGGGACTAGGGCTTTCTTT
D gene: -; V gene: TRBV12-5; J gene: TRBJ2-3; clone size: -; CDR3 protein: CASALETDTQYF; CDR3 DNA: TGTGCTAGTGCACTAGAGACAGATACGCAGTATTTT
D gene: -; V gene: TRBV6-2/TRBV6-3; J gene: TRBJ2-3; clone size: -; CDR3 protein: CASSRDIKGQYF; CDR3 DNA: TGTGCCAGCAGCCGGGACATTAAAGGGCAGTATTTT
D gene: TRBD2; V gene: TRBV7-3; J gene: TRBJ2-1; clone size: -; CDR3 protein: CASSPRLAGDYEQFF; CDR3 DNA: TGTGCCAGCAGCCCACGACTAGCGGGAGACTATGAGCAGTTCTTC
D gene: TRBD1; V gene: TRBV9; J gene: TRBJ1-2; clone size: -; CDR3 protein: CASRAQGSGYTF; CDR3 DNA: TGTGCCAGCAGGGCACAGGGGTCTGGCTACACCTTC
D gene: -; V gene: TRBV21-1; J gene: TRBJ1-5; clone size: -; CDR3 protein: CASSMSVQFQPQHF; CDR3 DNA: TGTGCCAGCAGCATGTCTGTGCAGTTCCAGCCCCAGCATTTT
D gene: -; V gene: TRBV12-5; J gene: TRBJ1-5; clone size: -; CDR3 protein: CASGLLWSQPQHF; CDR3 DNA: TGTGCTAGTGGTTTACTTTGGAGTCAGCCCCAGCATTTT
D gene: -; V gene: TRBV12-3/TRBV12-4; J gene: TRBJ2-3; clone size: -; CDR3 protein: CASSRREEDTQYF; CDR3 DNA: TGTGCCAGCAGCCGTCGCGAGGAGGATACGCAGTATTTT
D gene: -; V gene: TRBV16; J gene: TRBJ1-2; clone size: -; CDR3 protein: CASSHTGSLGYGYTF; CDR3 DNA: TGTGCCAGCAGCCATACAGGGAGCCTCGGCTATGGCTACACCTTC
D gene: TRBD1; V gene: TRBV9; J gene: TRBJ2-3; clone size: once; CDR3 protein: CASSVGGQWANTQYF; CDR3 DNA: TGTGCCAGCAGCGTAGGGGGACAGTGGGCGAATACGCAGTATTTT
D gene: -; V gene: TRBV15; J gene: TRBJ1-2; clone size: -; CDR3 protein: CATSRDRGRNLKNYGYTF; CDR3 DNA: TGTGCCACCAGCAGAGATCGGGGAAGGAACCTGAAGAACTATGGCTACACCTTC
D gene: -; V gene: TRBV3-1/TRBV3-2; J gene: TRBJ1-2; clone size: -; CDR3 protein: CASSQRAAGYGYTF; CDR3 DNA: TGTGCCAGCAGCCAAAGGGCCGCGGGCTATGGCTACACCTTC
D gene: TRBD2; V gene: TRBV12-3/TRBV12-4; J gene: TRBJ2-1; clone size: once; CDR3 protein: CASSLDSAGAPFF; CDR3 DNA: TGTGCCAGCAGTTTAGACTCGGCGGGAGCTCCGTTCTTC
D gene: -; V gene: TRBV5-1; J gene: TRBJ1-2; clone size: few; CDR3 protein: CASSLKGDNLWGYTF; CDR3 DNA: TGCGCCAGCAGCTTAAAGGGAGATAACCTCTGGGGCTACACCTTC
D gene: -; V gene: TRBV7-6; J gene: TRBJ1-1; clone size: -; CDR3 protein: CASSLDSYTEAFF; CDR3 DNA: TGTGCCAGCAGCTTAGACAGCTACACTGAAGCTTTCTTT
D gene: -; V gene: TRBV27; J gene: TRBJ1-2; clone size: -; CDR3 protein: CASSFEKNSPNYGYTF; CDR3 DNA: TGTGCCAGCAGTTTCGAAAAGAACAGCCCTAACTATGGCTACACCTTC